Listed here are 22 T cell receptor beta chains from one sample, sequenced in a study of blood T cell repertoires in COVID-19. This table comes from immunoSEQ multiplex PCR, and its TCRdb copy is limited to in-frame clones, with some not included. The sample holds about 98,000 clones; about four fifths are singletons and the top ten take about 17%. The specimen was peripheral blood. The receptors shown here come from an elderly man with acute or convalescent COVID-19.

The J gene is TRBJ1-1, the V gene TRBV28; D gene unclear. The germline V gene has CDR1 MDHEN and CDR2 SYDVKM. The CDR3 sequence is 15 residues long. The germline V and J ends were trimmed by 2 bases and 0 bases, with 10 bases remaining between them. The CDR3 region has the DNA TGTGCCAGCAGTTTAGAGGGCAGTGTGAACACTGAAGCTTTCTTT. Its protein product is CASSLEGSVNTEAFF.

This clone came up a few times. Different DNA sequences within this sample yield the same CDR3. This chain links TRBV6-5 with TRBJ1-1, with a tentative D call TRBD1 (5 bases). Per germline, CDR1 MNHEY and CDR2 SVGAGI. V lost 2 bases to trimming and J lost 0 bases, with 7 bases between them. The CDR3 covers 14 residues. The CDR3 region is CASSYAGMNTEAFF. CDR3 in DNA: TGTGCCAGCAGTTACGCAGGGATGAACACTGAAGCTTTCTTT.

This chain uses TRBV3-1 (or the pseudogene TRBV3-2) with TRBJ2-7, with D uncertain. The ends were cut back, 5 bases at V and 8 bases at J, with 25 bases in the middle. CDR1 LGHDT and CDR2 YNNKEL come from the germline V gene (reference sequence). The CDR3 runs to 16 residues. The CDR3 loop is CASSSKAWSSDLQQYF. The CDR3 DNA reads as TGTGCCAGCAGCTCGAAAGCTTGGAGTAGTGACCTTCAGCAGTACTTC.

This rearrangement joins TRBV29-1 to TRBJ2-3; weak D call: TRBD2 (5 bases). V was cut by 2 bases and J by 6 bases, with 15 bases left in between. This CDR3 region has 14 residues. Germline V gene data show CDR1 as SQVTM and CDR2 as ANQGSEA. The CDR3 sequence: CSVEIGIGGDTQYF. CDR3 DNA sequence: TGCAGCGTTGAAATCGGGATCGGAGGTGATACGCAGTATTTT.

This chain joins TRBV5-1 and TRBJ1-1; 7 nucleotides match TRBD1. The J segment lost 11 bases and the V segment lost 3 bases, leaving 16 bases of the junction unmatched. Germline CDR1 reads SGHRS; CDR2 reads YFSETQ. The CDR3 covers 15 residues. The CDR3, as DNA: TGCGCCAGCAGCTCGGGGACAGCCAAGGGGCTGGGGGCTTTCTTT. As protein: CASSSGTAKGLGAFF.

The V and J genes are TRBV5-4 and TRBJ2-1, with D unclear. The CDR3 is 14 amino acids. Germline V lookup: CDR1 SGHNT, CDR2 YYREEE (reference sequence). Trimming cost V 0 bases and J 4 bases, with 8 bases left between them. CDR3 protein: CASSLGPTYNEQFF. DNA of the CDR3: TGTGCCAGCAGCTTGGGCCCCACATACAATGAGCAGTTCTTC.

This chain joins TRBV4-1 and TRBJ1-5, with D tentatively TRBD1 (6 bases). V lost 4 bases and J lost 3, with 19 bases in between. The CDR3 length is 17 residues. From germline, CDR1 is MGHRA and CDR2 YSYEKL. This CDR3 reads CASSRSGGPPYNQPQHF. DNA for the CDR3: TGCGCCAGCAGCCGCTCCGGGGGGCCTCCCTACAATCAGCCCCAGCATTTT.

Only a few counts were recorded for this clone. The rearrangement joins TRBV7-8 to TRBJ1-3, with D maybe TRBD1 (6 bases). CDR1 and CDR2 from the germline V gene are SGHVS and FQNEAQ. Trimming pared 1 base from V and 10 bases from J, leaving 8 bases between. The CDR3 totals 12 residues. CDR3 sequence: CASSLDRETIYF. The DNA of the CDR3 is TGTGCCAGCAGCTTAGACAGGGAGACCATATATTTT.

This clone was seen once. The chain recombines TRBV4-3 with TRBJ2-3; 7 bases line up with TRBD1. The J segment lost 3 bases and the V segment lost 3 bases, leaving 6 bases of the junction unmatched. Germline V lookup: CDR1 LGHNA, CDR2 YSLEER. The CDR3 covers 15 residues. This CDR3 is CASSQGQMGTDTQYF. CDR3 nucleotides: TGCGCCAGCAGCCAGGGACAGATGGGAACAGATACGCAGTATTTT.

V usage is TRBV11-2 and J usage is TRBJ2-2; D remains unclear. The CDR3 has 16 residues. Per germline, CDR1 SGHAT and CDR2 FQNNGV. V was shortened by 1 base and J by 1 base, with 10 bases between the two germline ends. CDR3 region: CASSLVFRLNTGELFF. CDR3 bases: TGTGCCAGCAGCTTAGTGTTCAGGTTGAACACCGGGGAGCTGTTTTTT.

This chain connects TRBV28 to TRBJ2-7, with D uncertain. There are 11 residues in the CDR3. The V end lost 8 bases, the J end lost 3 bases, and 8 bases lay between the germline ends. Germline V CDR1 and CDR2: MDHEN, SYDVKM. DNA for the CDR3: TGTGCCAGCCCAGGAATCTACGAGCAGTACTTC. Translated: CASPGIYEQYF.

V is TRBV19 and J is TRBJ1-2, with 7 bases fitting TRBD1. V lost 5 bases to trimming and J lost 12 bases; unmatched junction nucleotides: 6. Germline V gene data show CDR1 as LNHDA and CDR2 as SQIVND (reference sequence). The CDR3 runs 11 residues. The CDR3 region is CASSGTALNTF. The CDR3 DNA sequence: TGTGCCAGTAGTGGGACAGCCCTAAACACCTTC.

This clone was counted a few times. The chain links TRBV10-3 to TRBJ2-1, with TRBD2 identical over 8 bases. The CDR3 contains 14 residues. V lost 2 bases, J lost 9 bases, and 6 bases stayed unmatched. Looked up from germline, CDR1 is ENHRY and CDR2 is SYGVKD. The CDR3 sequence: CAISEREGLGEQFF. CDR3 nucleotide sequence: TGTGCCATCAGTGAGCGGGAGGGCCTCGGTGAGCAGTTCTTC.

This clone occurred once. V gene TRBV7-9 combines with J gene TRBJ2-5; D perhaps matches TRBD2 (6 bases). Germline assignment: CDR1 SEHNR and CDR2 FQNEAQ (reference sequence). The V end was cut by 1 base, the J end by 4 bases, with 7 bases between. The CDR3 runs to 13 residues. CDR3 sequence reads: CASSLVEGETQYF. The CDR3 nucleotides read TGTGCCAGCAGCTTAGTGGAGGGAGAGACCCAGTACTTC.

The rearrangement uses TRBV27 and TRBJ2-7; maybe TRBD1 (6 bases). The CDR3 runs to 15 residues. V was shortened by 5 bases and J by 2 bases, with 16 bases between the two germline ends. From germline, CDR1 is MNHEY and CDR2 SMNVEV (reference sequence). The DNA for the CDR3 is TGTGCCAGCAGTCCCCTTAGCCAGGGGCCCTACGAGCAGTACTTC. Protein sequence: CASSPLSQGPYEQYF.

This chain connects TRBV28 to TRBJ1-2; 9 positions agree with TRBD1. Germline V gene lookup returns CDR1 MDHEN and CDR2 SYDVKM. V lost 8 bases to trimming and J lost 6 bases; unmatched junction nucleotides: 7. CDR3 length: 13 residues. The CDR3 DNA reads as TGTGCCAGCCGACTACAGGGGGCGAATGGCTACACCTTC. Its translation: CASRLQGANGYTF.

This clone was found a few times. At one end, the junction sequence differs from germline, possibly due to a read error. The chain combines TRBV7-7 with TRBJ1-1; D is uncertain. This CDR3 region has 13 residues. Germline loops: CDR1 SSHAT, CDR2 FNYEAQ (reference sequence). The CDR3 loop is CASSLTVGTEAFF. The CDR3 DNA follows: TGTGCTAGCAGCTTAACAGTGGGTACTGAAGCTTTCTTT.

A single count supports this clone. This sequence joins TRBV11-2 and TRBJ1-3; D call uncertain. Germline assignment: CDR1 SGHAT and CDR2 FQNNGV. This CDR3 has 15 residues. The V and J ends lost 1 base and 4 bases respectively, with 11 bases between them. CDR3 in amino acids: CASSLGQAGGNTIYF. The CDR3 DNA reads as TGTGCCAGCAGCTTAGGGCAGGCGGGAGGAAACACCATATATTTT.

The count of this clone is one. This sequence joins TRBV28 and TRBJ1-2; 10 positions agree with TRBD1. Germline CDR1 and CDR2: MDHEN and SYDVKM. The CDR3 spans 18 residues. J gave up 2 bases and V 5 bases, and 14 bases lay outside the gene matches. The CDR3: CASSRPPPWDRGNYGYTF. The CDR3 nucleotides read TGTGCCAGCAGTCGCCCACCTCCGTGGGACAGGGGCAACTATGGCTACACCTTC.

In this sample, this clone turned up a few times. The rearrangement uses TRBV7-8 and TRBJ1-2; the D is unclear. V lost 5 bases to trimming and J lost 4 bases, with 14 bases between them. Germline V gene data show CDR1 as SGHVS and CDR2 as FQNEAQ. This CDR3 has 14 amino acids. In DNA, the CDR3 is TGTGCCAGCAGCCTCGAAACGCGGGCCTATGGCTACACCTTC. Encoded protein: CASSLETRAYGYTF.

The genes are TRBV5-6 and TRBJ1-2; 7 bases line up with TRBD1. CDR3 length: 12 amino acids. Germline CDR1 and CDR2: SGHDT and YYEEEE. V gave up 0 bases and J gave up 7 bases; unmatched junction bases: 0. CDR3: CASSLGDSGYTF. In nucleotides, the CDR3 is TGTGCCAGCAGCTTGGGGGACAGTGGCTACACCTTC.

V usage is TRBV28 and J usage is TRBJ2-4; 8 positions agree with TRBD2. CDR3 size: 14 residues. Germline V gene sequence: CDR1 MDHEN, CDR2 SYDVKM. Trimming took 1 base from V and 8 from J; bases not matched to a gene: 4. The CDR3 is CASSLSLAGYIQYF. Written as DNA, the CDR3 is TGTGCCAGCAGTTTATCATTAGCGGGGTACATTCAGTACTTC. Based on the CDR3 plus reference TRBV28 and TRBJ2-4, the full variable domain is DVKVTQSSRYLVKRTGEKVFLECVQDMDHENMFWYRQDPGLGLRLIYFSYDVKMKEKGDIPEGYSVSREKKERFSLILESASTNQTSMYLCASSLSLAGYIQYFGAGTRLSVL.